The 12 T cell receptor beta chains in this list originate from one sample, sequenced in a study of molecular identifiers for immune sequencing clone quantification (dated by TCRdb to the late 2010s). Library generation was performed with PCR. These reads were obtained on an Illumina HiSeq 4000. The public reads were quality trimmed at Q25 with fastp and then assembled into clones with MiXCR by TCRdb, keeping productive beta chains. Rows merge per CDR3 protein into single entries with the most common DNA and genes. For this sample the table gives 490,000 or so distinct CDR3 sequences, of which roughly a fifth were detected only once. The top ten clonotypes cover approximately 0.8% of the sample. The sample was naive CD8+ T cells from blood, with Jurkat cell RNA spiked in. In the paper's terms, the cell subset or site label means: FACS-sorted CD8+CD4-CCR7+CD45RA+ naive T cells. The receptors were sampled from a human donor in good health. Some libraries in this study had Jurkat cell RNA spiked in.

This clonotype has only a few counts. V and J are TRBV12-3 or TRBV12-4 and TRBJ1-1, with D unclear. Trimming shortened V by 2 bases and J by 6 bases, and 19 bases separated the two germline ends. The CDR3 covers 16 residues. The CDR3 protein is CASSLIGSGDIPEAFF. In nucleotides, the CDR3 is TGTGCCAGCAGTTTAATAGGGAGTGGCGATATCCCTGAAGCTTTCTTT.

As DNA, the CDR3 is TGTGCCAGTAGTAAGACAGGGGTCCTCGAGCAGTACTTC. This gives the protein CASSKTGVLEQYF. This sequence joins TRBV19 and TRBJ2-7; 8 bases map to TRBD1. Unmatched junction bases numbered 5, after V lost 4 bases and J lost 6 bases. Germline loops: CDR1 LNHDA, CDR2 SQIVND (reference sequence). This CDR3 is 13 amino acids long.

This clonotype was observed a few times. The V and J genes are TRBV23-1 and TRBJ1-2, with no clear D. TRBV23-1 carries the ORF label, with uncertain function. The CDR3 sequence is 9 residues long. V was pared by 7 bases and J by 8 bases, with 5 bases between. The CDR3 DNA reads as TGCGCCAGCATAATCGGCTACACCTTC. Protein product: CASIIGYTF.

J is TRBJ2-1 and V is TRBV18; 8 nucleotides agree with TRBD1. CDR3 size: 17 residues. The V gene end was trimmed by 4 bases and the J gene end by 5 bases; junction bases not matched to a gene: 13. Germline-derived CDR1 and CDR2 are KGHSH and LQKENI. The CDR3 sequence is CASSLTLGQDPDNEQFF. In nucleotides, the CDR3 is TGTGCCAGCTCACTAACGCTGGGACAGGACCCTGACAATGAGCAGTTCTTC.

The chain is built from TRBV28 and TRBJ1-2; unclear D gene. V lost 2 bases to trimming and J lost 0 bases, with 16 bases between them. This CDR3 contains 17 residues. Germline lookup yields CDR1 MDHEN and CDR2 SYDVKM. The CDR3, as DNA: TGTGCCAGCAGTTTAACGGACCACTTATTAGCTAACTATGGCTACACCTTC. Translating it yields CASSLTDHLLANYGYTF.

As to this clonotype: Because the CDR3 is missing its conserved closing phenylalanine or tryptophan, this is likely a read error. The chain is built from TRBV6-2 or TRBV6-3 and TRBJ1-4; D is possibly TRBD1 (5 bases). Germline CDR1 MNHEY, CDR2 SVGEGT. This CDR3 has 16 residues. Trimming stripped 5 bases from V and 0 bases from J, with 13 bases between. CDR3 loop: CASSRTDSATNEKLFL. CDR3 DNA sequence: TGTGCCAGCAGTCGCACCGACAGCGCAACTAATGAAAAACTGTTTCTT.

This clonotype was counted a few times. V is TRBV11-2 and J is TRBJ2-1; TRBD2 is a possible D gene (5 bases). V lost 4 bases to trimming and J lost 5 bases, with 15 bases between them. This CDR3 has 15 residues. Germline lookup yields CDR1 SGHAT and CDR2 FQNNGV. The CDR3 loop reads CASSSRTGSDNEQFF. For the CDR3, the DNA is TGTGCCAGCAGCTCGCGGACTGGATCGGACAATGAGCAGTTCTTC.

This chain joins TRBV11-2 and TRBJ2-1; 10 bases agree with TRBD1. The V segment lost 3 bases and the J segment 2 bases; nucleotides outside the gene matches: 13. This CDR3 comprises 19 residues. In germline, CDR1 is SGHAT, CDR2 FQNNGV. The CDR3 here is CASSFGTGVLYSTYNEQFF. DNA of the CDR3: TGTGCCAGCAGCTTTGGGACAGGGGTTTTATATTCTACCTACAATGAGCAGTTCTTC.

The chain has TRBV12-3 or TRBV12-4 and TRBJ2-2; D unresolved. The germline V and J ends were trimmed by 6 bases and 3 bases, with 14 bases remaining between them. The CDR3 extends over 15 amino acids. CDR3 amino acids: CASSHYSGYTGELFF. The DNA of the CDR3 is TGTGCCAGCAGCCATTACAGTGGGTACACCGGGGAGCTGTTTTTT.

This clonotype was counted at least ten times. The chain recombines TRBV4-2 with TRBJ2-1, with 9 nucleotides matching TRBD1. The CDR3 extends over 15 amino acids. CDR1 is LGHNA, CDR2 YNFKEQ, per germline. Trimming cost V 4 bases and J 7 bases; bases outside gene matches: 8. CDR3 DNA sequence: TGTGCCAGCAGCCCGGGACAGGGTTCGAGGAATGAGCAGTTCTTC. It is translated as CASSPGQGSRNEQFF.

In regard to this clonotype: A much larger clone differs by one base, so this may be a read error. J is TRBJ2-1 and V is TRBV7-9; D remains unclear. CDR1 and CDR2 (germline): SEHNR, FQNEAQ (reference sequence). This CDR3 has 18 amino acids. Trimming removed 5 bases at V and 2 bases at J, with 22 bases between. CDR3 bases: TGTGCCAGCAGCCCCTCTTGTGGGTCGGCCGGGCCCTACAATGAGCAGTTCTTC. Protein sequence: CASSPSCGSAGPYNEQFF.

The rearrangement uses TRBV19 and TRBJ1-5; perhaps TRBD1 as D (6 bases). V lost 2 bases to trimming and J lost 0 bases, with 14 bases between them. The germline gives CDR1 LNHDA, CDR2 SQIVND (reference sequence). CDR3 length: 17 amino acids. CDR3 protein: CASSINGGEYSNQPQHF. In nucleotides, the CDR3 is TGTGCCAGTAGTATAAATGGGGGCGAGTATAGCAATCAGCCCCAGCATTTT.